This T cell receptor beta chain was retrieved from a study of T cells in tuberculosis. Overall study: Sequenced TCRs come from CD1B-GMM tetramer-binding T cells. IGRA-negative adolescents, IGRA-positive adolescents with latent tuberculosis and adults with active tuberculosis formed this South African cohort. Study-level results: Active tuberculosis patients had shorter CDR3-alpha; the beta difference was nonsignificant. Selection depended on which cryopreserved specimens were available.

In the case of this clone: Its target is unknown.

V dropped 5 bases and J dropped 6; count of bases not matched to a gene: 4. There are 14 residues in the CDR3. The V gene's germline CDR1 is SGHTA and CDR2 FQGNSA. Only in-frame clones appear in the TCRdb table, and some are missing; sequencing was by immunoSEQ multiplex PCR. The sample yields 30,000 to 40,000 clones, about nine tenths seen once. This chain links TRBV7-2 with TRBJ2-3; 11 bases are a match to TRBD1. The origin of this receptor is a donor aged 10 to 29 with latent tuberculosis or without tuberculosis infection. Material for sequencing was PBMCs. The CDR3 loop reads CASSRDRGTDTQYF. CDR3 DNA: TGTGCCAGCAGCCGGGACAGGGGGACCGATACGCAGTATTTT.